This TCR beta chain was profiled in a study of molecular identifiers for immune sequencing clone quantification. TCRdb passed the PCR reads through MiXCR, listing each CDR3 protein once. Among about 640,000 distinct CDR3 sequences listed, 15% to 20% were seen once. CDR3 length: 13 amino acids. Germline assignment: CDR1 SGHTA and CDR2 FQGNSA. This clonotype turned up a few times. At one of its ends the junction is not consistent with the germline gene, which may arise from a read error. The TCR sequence derives from a human donor in good health. Some libraries in this study had Jurkat cell RNA spiked in. V gene TRBV7-2 combines with J gene TRBJ1-1, with no clear D. Input material: naive CD8+ T cells from blood, with Jurkat cell RNA spiked in. Indicated subset: FACS-sorted CD8+CD4-CCR7+CD45RA+ naive T cells. CDR3 sequence (DNA): TGTGCCAGCAGCTTAGGTTACGACAAGGCCCCCCGATTT. This sequence encodes CASSLGYDKAPRF.